These 26 T cell receptor beta chains share one sample of origin, sequenced in a study of shared clonotypes between healthy human individuals. Assay: immunoSEQ multiplex PCR; the TCRdb copy retains only in-frame clones and omits some. The table has around 340,000 clones, about 70% seen once. The source material was memory CD4+ T cells sorted from blood. As to subset: CD45RA-negative fraction. All receptors derive from a man under 40 in good health.

The chain links TRBV30 to TRBJ2-7; a possible D gene is TRBD1 (6 bases). Germline loops: CDR1 GTSNPN, CDR2 SVGIG (reference sequence). The CDR3 sequence is 13 residues long. Trimming stripped 4 bases from V and 0 bases from J, with 10 bases between. The CDR3 region has the DNA TGTGCCTGGACCGTGGACAGCTCCTACGAGCAGTACTTC. Translation: CAWTVDSSYEQYF. Full variable domain (remainder filled in from reference TRBV30 and TRBJ2-7): SQTIHQWPATLVQPVGSPLSLECTVEGTSNPNLYWYRQAAGRGLQLLFYSVGIGQISSEVPQNLSASRPQDRQFILSSKKLLLSDSGFYLCAWTVDSSYEQYFGPGTRLTVT.

This clone was recorded at least ten times. V and J are TRBV7-9 and TRBJ1-2, with D possibly being TRBD1 (6 bases). The CDR3 sequence is 16 residues long. Germline V lookup: CDR1 SEHNR, CDR2 FQNEAQ (reference sequence). The V gene lost 5 bases and the J gene lost 2 bases, with 18 bases spanning the gap. CDR3 protein: CASSPERATGNYGYTF. In DNA, the CDR3 is TGTGCCAGCAGCCCGGAGCGGGCGACAGGCAACTATGGCTACACCTTC.

The chain employs TRBV6-1 and TRBJ2-5, with D unresolved. V was cut by 5 bases and J by 0 bases, with 13 bases left in between. Germline V CDR1 and CDR2: MNHNS, SASEGT. The CDR3 covers 15 residues. The CDR3 here is CASSRDLTYQETQYF. CDR3 nucleotides: TGTGCCAGCAGTCGTGACCTTACGTACCAAGAGACCCAGTACTTC.

This clone was picked up a small number of times. The J gene is TRBJ2-3, the V gene TRBV19; TRBD2 agrees at 9 bases. The germline gives CDR1 LNHDA, CDR2 SQIVND (reference sequence). V trimming: 6 bases; J trimming: 2 bases; junction bases outside the gene matches: 3. There are 14 residues in the CDR3. CDR3 sequence: CASRREGNTDTQYF. The CDR3 coding sequence is TGTGCCAGTAGGCGGGAGGGGAACACAGATACGCAGTATTTT.

This clone was seen repeatedly, ten times or more. The V call is TRBV10-3, the J call TRBJ2-3, with 10 bases aligning to TRBD2. CDR1 ENHRY and CDR2 SYGVKD come from the germline V gene. J gave up 1 base and V 5 bases, and 3 bases lay outside the gene matches. The CDR3 is made up of 15 amino acids. The CDR3 bases are TGTGCCATCAGTATTACTAGCGGGGGCACAGATACGCAGTATTTT. Translating gives CAISITSGGTDTQYF.

The V gene is TRBV5-1, the J gene TRBJ2-7; D is undetermined. Germline-derived CDR1 and CDR2 are SGHRS and YFSETQ. This CDR3 region has 11 residues. Between the trimmed V and J ends, which lost 0 bases and 4 bases, there was a span of 2 bases. CDR3 amino acids: CASSLEYEQYF. In DNA form, the CDR3 reads TGCGCCAGCAGCTTGGAGTACGAGCAGTACTTC.

A remark on this clone: This CDR3 is also generated by other DNA sequences in the sample. The V gene is TRBV7-9, the J gene TRBJ2-2; no definite D call. The germline CDR1 and CDR2 sequences are SEHNR and FQNEAQ (reference sequence). Between the trimmed V and J ends, which lost 3 bases and 0 bases, there was a span of 5 bases. This CDR3 comprises 14 residues. CDR3 in DNA: TGTGCCAGCAGCTTGCACACGAACACCGGGGAGCTGTTTTTT. Its protein product is CASSLHTNTGELFF.

The rearrangement joins TRBV6-1 to TRBJ1-3; TRBD1 might be the D (5 bases). The ends were cut back, 6 bases at V and 2 bases at J, with 14 bases in the middle. The CDR3 has 15 amino acids. The germline gives CDR1 MNHNS, CDR2 SASEGT. CDR3: CASSRPSGTGNTIYF. The DNA for the CDR3 is TGTGCCAGCAGCCGCCCGTCAGGGACTGGAAACACCATATATTTT.

This chain connects TRBV2 to TRBJ2-7; D assignment may be TRBD1 or TRBD2 (5 bases each). From germline, CDR1 is SNHLY and CDR2 FYNNEI. The CDR3 spans 13 residues. Trimming shortened V by 6 bases and J by 3 bases, and 12 bases separated the two germline ends. CDR3 region: CASRSDGGYEQYF. DNA of the CDR3: TGTGCCAGCAGATCCGATGGGGGCTACGAGCAGTACTTC.

The chain uses TRBV29-1 and TRBJ2-7; TRBD1 matches 10 bases. Trimming took 7 bases from V and 2 from J; bases not matched to a gene: 14. Per germline, CDR1 SQVTM and CDR2 ANQGSEA. The CDR3 loop spans 16 amino acids. CDR3 loop: CSGTTVGTGATYEQYF. The CDR3 DNA follows: TGCAGCGGGACAACCGTCGGGACAGGGGCCACCTACGAGCAGTACTTC.

The chain combines TRBV5-1 with TRBJ2-1; D is perhaps TRBD2 (6 bases). CDR1 is SGHRS, CDR2 YFSETQ, per germline. There are 15 residues in the CDR3. Trimming pared 3 bases from V and 7 bases from J, leaving 17 bases between. The CDR3 loop reads CASSSGSLAGNEQFF. DNA of the CDR3: TGCGCCAGCAGCTCCGGGAGCCTCGCCGGGAATGAGCAGTTCTTC.

CDR3 amino acids: CASRSPGLIYNEQFF. The CDR3 bases are TGTGCCAGTAGGTCTCCGGGACTAATATACAATGAGCAGTTCTTC. The chain employs TRBV19 and TRBJ2-1; 7 positions match TRBD2. The CDR3 has 15 amino acids. Per the germline V gene, CDR1 is LNHDA and CDR2 is SQIVND (reference sequence). Unmatched junction bases numbered 9, after V lost 6 bases and J lost 4 bases. The full variable domain, with the rest looked up from reference TRBV19 and TRBJ2-1, is DGGITQSPKYLFRKEGQNVTLSCEQNLNHDAMYWYRQDPGQGLRLIYYSQIVNDFQKGDIAEGYSVSREKKESFPLTVTSAQKNPTAFYLCASRSPGLIYNEQFFGPGTRLTVL.

The V and J genes are TRBV5-1 and TRBJ2-1, with D perhaps being TRBD1 or TRBD2 (6 bases each). V dropped 0 bases and J dropped 10 bases, with 20 bases sitting between them. Germline V lookup: CDR1 SGHRS, CDR2 YFSETQ. This CDR3 contains 16 residues. This CDR3 is CASSLVGGGVLFEQFF. The CDR3, as DNA: TGCGCCAGCAGCTTGGTTGGGGGCGGGGTACTTTTCGAGCAGTTCTTC. Looking up the rest from reference TRBV5-1 and TRBJ2-1 gives the full variable domain: KAGVTQTPRYLIKTRGQQVTLSCSPISGHRSVSWYQQTPGQGLQFLFEYFSETQRNKGNFPGRFSGRQFSNSRSEMNVSTLELGDSALYLCASSLVGGGVLFEQFFGPGTRLTVL.

The sample holds a few counts of this clone. The genes are TRBV15 and TRBJ2-5; D remains unclear. The CDR3 runs to 13 residues. The germline V gene has CDR1 LNHNV and CDR2 YYDKDF (reference sequence). Trimming removed 2 bases at V and 2 bases at J, with 6 bases between. CDR3 DNA: TGTGCCACCAGCAGACAGCTTCAAGAGACCCAGTACTTC. As protein: CATSRQLQETQYF. Together with reference TRBV15 and TRBJ2-5, the CDR3 gives the full variable domain: DAMVIQNPRYQVTQFGKPVTLSCSQTLNHNVMYWYQQKSSQAPKLLFHYYDKDFNNEADTPDNFQSRRPNTSFCFLDIRSPGLGDTAMYLCATSRQLQETQYFGPGTRLLVL.

V and J are TRBV11-1 and TRBJ2-3; TRBD2 aligns across 9 bases. This CDR3 spans 16 amino acids. V shed 5 bases, J shed 2 bases, and the junction held 8 bases outside the gene matches. Per germline, CDR1 SGHAT and CDR2 FQDESV (reference sequence). The DNA for the CDR3 is TGTGCCAGCAGCCAGGGGTCTAGCGGGGCCACAGATACGCAGTATTTT. It codes for CASSQGSSGATDTQYF.

The J gene is TRBJ2-7, the V gene TRBV6-1, with 9 bases that match TRBD1. Trimming cost V 5 bases and J 3 bases; bases outside gene matches: 5. Germline values: CDR1 MNHNS, CDR2 SASEGT. This CDR3 is built from 14 residues. In DNA form, the CDR3 reads TGTGCCAGCAGTCTACAGGGGGCGGTCTACGAGCAGTACTTC. Translating it yields CASSLQGAVYEQYF.

V is TRBV9 and J is TRBJ2-5; possible D gene TRBD2, 5 bases. With 2 bases removed from V and 2 bases from J, the gap between germline ends came to 7 bases. Germline values: CDR1 SGDLS, CDR2 YYNGEE. The CDR3 is 13 residues long. Here the CDR3 DNA reads TGTGCCAGCAGCGTCCGGGGTCAAGAGACCCAGTACTTC. Its protein product is CASSVRGQETQYF.

CDR3 bases: TGTGCCAGCTCACCCGCAGGACCCTCCTATAGCAATCAGCCCCAGCATTTT. As protein: CASSPAGPSYSNQPQHF. The rearrangement links TRBV18 to TRBJ1-5, with D hard to call. The V gene lost 3 bases and the J gene lost 0 bases, with 15 bases spanning the gap. CDR3 length: 17 residues. Germline CDR1 is KGHSH and CDR2 is LQKENI. Full variable domain (outside the CDR3, taken from reference TRBV18 and TRBJ1-5): NAGVMQNPRHLVRRRGQEARLRCSPMKGHSHVYWYRQLPEEGLKFMVYLQKENIIDESGMPKERFSAEFPKEGPSILRIQQVVRGDSAAYFCASSPAGPSYSNQPQHFGDGTRLSIL.

V and J are TRBV7-9 and TRBJ1-4, with a possible D match to TRBD1 (6 bases). Germline V gene lookup returns CDR1 SEHNR and CDR2 FQNEAQ (reference sequence). V was clipped by 8 bases and J by 10 bases, with 23 bases between them. This CDR3 comprises 15 residues. For the CDR3, the DNA is TGTGCCAGCGGCCCAATCGCGACATCGGGGGCAAAACTGTTTTTT. Residues: CASGPIATSGAKLFF.

J is TRBJ2-2 and V is TRBV7-9, with TRBD1 matching 9 bases. This CDR3 has 15 amino acids. From germline, CDR1 is SEHNR and CDR2 FQNEAQ (reference sequence). The ends lost 5 bases at V and 4 bases at J; junction bases unmatched: 5. The CDR3: CASSPGQGPTGELFF. CDR3 sequence (DNA): TGTGCCAGCAGCCCAGGACAGGGGCCCACCGGGGAGCTGTTTTTT.

This rearrangement joins TRBV2 to TRBJ2-2, with unresolved D. CDR1 is SNHLY, CDR2 FYNNEI, per germline. V lost 8 bases, J lost 0 bases, and 13 bases lay in between. The CDR3 is 15 residues long. The CDR3 nucleotides are TGTGCCAGCGGCTCTTTTTGGGCGAACACCGGGGAGCTGTTTTTT. This encodes CASGSFWANTGELFF.

This chain links TRBV28 with TRBJ1-5; D is possibly TRBD1 (5 bases). CDR3 length equals 15 residues. Trimming pared 7 bases from V and 0 bases from J, leaving 13 bases between. From germline, CDR1 is MDHEN and CDR2 SYDVKM. The CDR3 is CASKGAGYSNQPQHF. The CDR3 DNA is TGTGCCAGCAAAGGGGCAGGGTATAGCAATCAGCCCCAGCATTTT. The whole variable domain, filled in from reference TRBV28 and TRBJ1-5, reads DVKVTQSSRYLVKRTGEKVFLECVQDMDHENMFWYRQDPGLGLRLIYFSYDVKMKEKGDIPEGYSVSREKKERFSLILESASTNQTSMYLCASKGAGYSNQPQHFGDGTRLSIL.

The genes are TRBV28 and TRBJ1-1; D is possibly TRBD1 (6 bases). The CDR3 is 15 amino acids. CDR1 and CDR2 from the germline V gene are MDHEN and SYDVKM. The V and J ends lost 3 bases and 1 base respectively, with 12 bases between them. The CDR3 DNA reads TGTGCCAGCAGTTTGGGGGGGCCGGGGAACACTGAAGCTTTCTTT. Translating it yields CASSLGGPGNTEAFF.

V usage is TRBV6-5 and J usage is TRBJ1-5; the D is unclear. This CDR3 comprises 13 residues. Trimming took 2 bases from V and 6 from J, leaving 8 bases between them. Germline CDR1 and CDR2: MNHEY and SVGAGI. In DNA form, the CDR3 reads TGTGCCAGCAGTTACGTAGTTGGTCAGCCCCAGCATTTT. Protein: CASSYVVGQPQHF.

This chain uses TRBV19 with TRBJ2-3, with D perhaps matching TRBD1 (6 bases). Per germline, CDR1 LNHDA and CDR2 SQIVND (reference sequence). With 8 bases removed from V and 5 bases from J, the gap between germline ends came to 17 bases. There are 14 residues in the CDR3. The CDR3 DNA reads TGTGCCAGTGCACGGGACATTTTGGTAGATACGCAGTATTTT. Amino acids: CASARDILVDTQYF. Full variable domain (remainder filled in from reference TRBV19 and TRBJ2-3): DGGITQSPKYLFRKEGQNVTLSCEQNLNHDAMYWYRQDPGQGLRLIYYSQIVNDFQKGDIAEGYSVSREKKESFPLTVTSAQKNPTAFYLCASARDILVDTQYFGPGTRLTVL.

V usage is TRBV2 and J usage is TRBJ1-2; D is uncertain. The CDR3 has 15 residues. Germline V gene data show CDR1 as SNHLY and CDR2 as FYNNEI. V shed 3 bases and J shed 4 bases, with 15 bases lying between them. The CDR3 DNA is TGTGCCAGCAGTGATCATACAGTCTTTAGCTATGGCTACACCTTC. Residues: CASSDHTVFSYGYTF.